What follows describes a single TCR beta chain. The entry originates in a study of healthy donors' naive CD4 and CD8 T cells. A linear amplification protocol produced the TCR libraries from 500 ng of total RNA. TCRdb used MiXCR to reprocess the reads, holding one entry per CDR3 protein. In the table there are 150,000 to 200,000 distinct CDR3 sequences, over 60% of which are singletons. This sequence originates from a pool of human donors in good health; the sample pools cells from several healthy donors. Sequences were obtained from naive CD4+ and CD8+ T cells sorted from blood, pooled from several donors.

CDR3 sequence (DNA): TGTGCTAGTGGTTTGGCCGGGGGAAACATTCAGTACTTC. This codes for CASGLAGGNIQYF. This rearrangement joins TRBV12-5 to TRBJ2-4, with D maybe TRBD2 (6 bases). From germline, CDR1 is LGHNT and CDR2 FRNRAP. There are 13 residues in the CDR3. Trimming pared 1 base from V and 6 bases from J, leaving 7 bases between.